Presented here are 5 T cell receptor beta chains from one specimen sequenced in a study of cytomegalovirus exposure and HLA in healthy donors. The PCR was carried out with 60 Vbeta primers and 13 Jbeta primers. The protocol was immunoSEQ multiplex PCR, while the TCRdb copy is restricted to in-frame clones and leaves out a portion. The sample holds just under 95,000 clones, around 74% seen once. Sequenced: PBMCs. The receptor set was obtained from a man aged 45-65 years in good health and CMV-seropositive.

The chain uses TRBV7-2 and TRBJ1-2; 12 bases map to TRBD1. The CDR3 is made up of 18 amino acids. Germline loops: CDR1 SGHTA, CDR2 FQGNSA. The trim removed 5 bases at V and 4 bases at J, leaving 14 bases unmatched. Here the CDR3 reads CASSVPGQGATGSYGYTF. CDR3 coding DNA: TGTGCCAGCAGCGTCCCGGGACAGGGGGCAACAGGGTCCTATGGCTACACCTTC.

This clone was seen only a few times. This chain links TRBV9 with TRBJ2-7; TRBD1 agrees at 8 bases. The germline CDR1 and CDR2 sequences are SGDLS and YYNGEE. The ends lost 4 bases at V and 0 bases at J; junction bases unmatched: 6. This CDR3 has 15 residues. CDR3 in amino acids: CASSPGQGSSYEQYF. CDR3 coding DNA: TGTGCCAGCAGCCCCGGACAGGGTAGCTCCTACGAGCAGTACTTC.

This rearrangement joins TRBV19 to TRBJ1-1; a possible D gene is TRBD1 (6 bases). V was pared by 4 bases and J by 2 bases, with 17 bases between. This CDR3 has 16 residues. Looked up from germline, CDR1 is LNHDA and CDR2 is SQIVND (reference sequence). The CDR3 sequence: CASSKGGAYLNTEAFF. CDR3 sequence (DNA): TGTGCCAGTAGTAAGGGGGGGGCATACCTAAACACTGAAGCTTTCTTT.

This chain uses TRBV4-3 with TRBJ1-2; D remains unclear. This CDR3 spans 13 amino acids. The germline gives CDR1 LGHNA, CDR2 YSLEER. V was cut by 2 bases and J by 6 bases, with 10 bases left in between. CDR3 loop: CASSQRRRDGYTF. As DNA, the CDR3 is TGCGCCAGCAGCCAACGGAGGAGGGATGGCTACACCTTC.

This clone was seen a handful of times. V gene TRBV5-1 combines with J gene TRBJ1-2; 9 bases align to TRBD1. The CDR3 is made up of 14 amino acids. With 4 bases clipped from V and 7 bases from J, the junction kept 8 bases outside the gene matches. Germline CDR1 and CDR2: SGHRS and YFSETQ. CDR3 loop: CASSQETGGCGYTF. CDR3 nucleotide sequence: TGCGCCAGCAGCCAAGAAACAGGGGGCTGTGGCTACACCTTC.